A selection of T cell receptor beta chains follows, all from one sample in a study of CD4 T cell repertoires in COVID-19. Sequencing used immunoSEQ multiplex PCR; TCRdb keeps in-frame clones, though not all of them. The sample carries 550 to 700 clones, more than 20% recorded once. No cognate antigen is known for these TCRs. Specimen: central memory CD4+ T cells, cultured in vitro, collected after recovery from COVID-19. The receptors were sampled from a human donor who had COVID-19. Both conserved end residues are part of each CDR3. Each record gives: V gene, D gene, J gene, clone size, CDR3 DNA, CDR3 protein. D genes are given only for firm matches. Only some rows state a clone size, as once, few, many or a class for expanded clones.

>TRBV4-1|.|TRBJ1-2|medium-sized
TGCGCCAGCAGCGCGACGCTGGGAGGCTACACCTTC
CASSATLGGYTF
>TRBV18|TRBD1|TRBJ1-6|few
TGTGCCAGCTCCCAGGAGGACAGGGCATATAATTCACCCCTCCACTTT
CASSQEDRAYNSPLHF
>TRBV9|TRBD1|TRBJ2-5|.
TGTGCCAGCAGCACCCGGACAGGGAGGGAGACCCAGTACTTC
CASSTRTGRETQYF
>TRBV2|.|TRBJ2-5|medium-sized
TGTGCCAGCAGTGAATCGGGGGGCACATTCCAAGAGACCCAGTACTTC
CASSESGGTFQETQYF
>TRBV2|TRBD1|TRBJ1-2|few
TGTGCCAGCAGTTCGGACAGGGCCCGGGGTGGCTACACCTTC
CASSSDRARGGYTF
>TRBV4-3|TRBD1|TRBJ1-4|few
TGCGCCAGCAGCCGGGGACAGGGAGATGCAACTAATGAAAAACTGTTTTTT
CASSRGQGDATNEKLFF
>TRBV29-1|.|TRBJ2-1|once
TGCAGCCCCCCGGGCAGATTCTACAATGAGCAGTTCTTC
CSPPGRFYNEQFF
>TRBV30|.|TRBJ1-3|.
TGTGCCTGGATCCCTTGGGCGCAGGTCTCTGGAAACACCATATATTTT
CAWIPWAQVSGNTIYF
>TRBV6-2/TRBV6-3|TRBD2|TRBJ2-1|medium-sized
TGTGCCAGCAGTGTGACTAGCGGGGTGAGCAATGAGCAGTTCTTC
CASSVTSGVSNEQFF
>TRBV12-2|.|TRBJ1-2|.
TGTGCAAGTCGCTTAGTTGGTCCGACAGGGCTGGGCTACACCTTC
CASRLVGPTGLGYTF
>TRBV29-1|.|TRBJ2-2|.
TGCAGCGTTGAACTGGGGACGTCGAACACCGGGGAGCTGTTTTTT
CSVELGTSNTGELFF
>TRBV7-2|.|TRBJ1-1|medium-sized
TGTGCCAGCAGCTTTATAGGTGGGCCTGGAGAAGCTTTCTTT
CASSFIGGPGEAFF
>TRBV19|TRBD1|TRBJ2-1|few
TGTGCCAGTAGAGCGACAGGGGTCTCCTACAATGAGCAGTTCTTC
CASRATGVSYNEQFF
>TRBV7-9|TRBD1|TRBJ1-1|few
TGTGCCAGCAGCTTAGGTGGACAGGGGACAGCTTTCTTT
CASSLGGQGTAFF
>TRBV2|.|TRBJ2-1|.
TGTGCCAGCAGCCCGCGGGTTTTCGGCGATTACAATGAGCAGTTCTTC
CASSPRVFGDYNEQFF
>TRBV12-3/TRBV12-4|.|TRBJ1-2|.
TGTGCCAGCAGTTTGGGTGGGGGGTACGGCTACACCTTC
CASSLGGGYGYTF